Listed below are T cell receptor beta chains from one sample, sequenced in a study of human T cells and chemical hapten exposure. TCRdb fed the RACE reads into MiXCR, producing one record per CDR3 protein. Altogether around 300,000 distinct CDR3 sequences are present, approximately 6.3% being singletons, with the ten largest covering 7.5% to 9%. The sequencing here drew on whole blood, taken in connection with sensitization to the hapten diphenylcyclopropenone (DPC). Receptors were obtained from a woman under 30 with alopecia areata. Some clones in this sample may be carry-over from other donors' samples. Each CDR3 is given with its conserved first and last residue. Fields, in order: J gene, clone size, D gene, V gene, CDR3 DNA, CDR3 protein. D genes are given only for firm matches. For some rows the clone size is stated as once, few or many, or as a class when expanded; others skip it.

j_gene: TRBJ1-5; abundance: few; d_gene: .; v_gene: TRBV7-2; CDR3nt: TGTGCCAGCAGCATCAGGGTTGGGAATCAGCCCCAGCATTTT; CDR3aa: CASSIRVGNQPQHF
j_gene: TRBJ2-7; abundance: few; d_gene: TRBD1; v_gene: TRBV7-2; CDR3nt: TGTGCCAGCAGCCCGAGACAGGGTCCCTTCTACGAGCAGTACTTC; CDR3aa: CASSPRQGPFYEQYF
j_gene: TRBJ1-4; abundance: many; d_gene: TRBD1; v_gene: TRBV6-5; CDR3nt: TGTGCCAGCAGTTCCCGGGACAGGGATGAAAAACTGTTTTTT; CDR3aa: CASSSRDRDEKLFF
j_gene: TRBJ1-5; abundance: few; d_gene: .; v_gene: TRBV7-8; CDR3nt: TGTGCCAGCAGCTTAGGGGACCTTAGCAATCAGCCCCAGCATTTT; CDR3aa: CASSLGDLSNQPQHF
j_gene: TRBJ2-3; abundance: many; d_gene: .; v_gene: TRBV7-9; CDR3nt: TGTGCCAGCAGCACAGGACGGATCACAGATACGCAGTATTTT; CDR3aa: CASSTGRITDTQYF
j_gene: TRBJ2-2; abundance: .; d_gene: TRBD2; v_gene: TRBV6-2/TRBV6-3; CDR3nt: TGTGCCAGCAGGCGGGGGGCCACAGCGAACACCGGGGAGCTGTTTTTT; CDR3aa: CASRRGATANTGELFF
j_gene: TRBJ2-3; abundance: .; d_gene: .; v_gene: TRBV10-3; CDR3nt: TGTGCCATCAGTGACCTTCTGGGCCCCACAGATACGCAGTATTTT; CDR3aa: CAISDLLGPTDTQYF
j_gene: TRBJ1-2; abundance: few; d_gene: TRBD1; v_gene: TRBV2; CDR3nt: TGTGCCAGCAGTCCCCCAGGGGGAAACTATGGCTACACCTTC; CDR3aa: CASSPPGGNYGYTF
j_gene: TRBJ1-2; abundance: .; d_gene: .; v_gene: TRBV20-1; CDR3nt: TGCAGTGCTAGAGCCCTTCTCGGGGGCTACACCTTC; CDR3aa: CSARALLGGYTF
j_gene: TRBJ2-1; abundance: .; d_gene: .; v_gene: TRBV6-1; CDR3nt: TGTGCCAGCATAAGAGTGGCGGGTAGCTCCTACAATGAGCAGTTCTTC; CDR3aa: CASIRVAGSSYNEQFF
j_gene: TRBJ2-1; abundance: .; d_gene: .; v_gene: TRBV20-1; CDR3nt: TGCAGTGCTAATGGGCAGATTGCCTACAATGAGCAGTTCTTC; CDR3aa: CSANGQIAYNEQFF
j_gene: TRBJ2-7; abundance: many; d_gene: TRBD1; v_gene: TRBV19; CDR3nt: TGTGCCAGTAGTCTCCGGGACAGGGCCGACGAGCAGTACTTC; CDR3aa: CASSLRDRADEQYF
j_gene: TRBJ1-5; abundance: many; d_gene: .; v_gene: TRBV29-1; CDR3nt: TGCAGCGTTGACGAGGGGTACGGGACGCCCCAGCATTTT; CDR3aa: CSVDEGYGTPQHF
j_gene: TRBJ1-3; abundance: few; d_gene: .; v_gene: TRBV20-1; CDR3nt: TGCAGCAAGCGGTTCTCTGGAAACACCATATATTTT; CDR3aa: CSKRFSGNTIYF
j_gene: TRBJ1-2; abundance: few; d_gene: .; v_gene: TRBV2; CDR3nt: TGTGCCAGCAGTGAGAACAGATACGCTGGCTACACCTTC; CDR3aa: CASSENRYAGYTF
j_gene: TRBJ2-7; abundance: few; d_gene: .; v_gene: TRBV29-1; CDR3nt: TGCAGCGTTGAAGTAGGAGGGGACAACCCCTACGAGCAGTACTTC; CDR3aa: CSVEVGGDNPYEQYF
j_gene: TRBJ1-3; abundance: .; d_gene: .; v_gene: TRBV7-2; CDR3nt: TGTGCCAGCAGCCCTTTGGGGGTTAGCTCTGGAAACACCATATATTTT; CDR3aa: CASSPLGVSSGNTIYF
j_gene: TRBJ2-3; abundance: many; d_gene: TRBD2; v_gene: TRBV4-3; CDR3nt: TGCGCCAGCAGCCAAGATGCGGGGGCAGATACGCAGTATTTT; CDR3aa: CASSQDAGADTQYF
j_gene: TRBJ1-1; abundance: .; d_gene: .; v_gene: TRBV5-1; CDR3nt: TGCGCCAGCAGCTTGATGGGGGGGACTGAAGCTTTCTTT; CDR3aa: CASSLMGGTEAFF
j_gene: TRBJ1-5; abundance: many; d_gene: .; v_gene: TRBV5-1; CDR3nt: TGCGCCAGCAGCTCCTTTCCGGACGGGAATCAGCCCCAGCATTTT; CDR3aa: CASSSFPDGNQPQHF
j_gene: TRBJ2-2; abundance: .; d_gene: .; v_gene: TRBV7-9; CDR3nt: TGTGCCAGCAGCTTATCGGCAGGGAACACCGGGGAGCTGTTTTTT; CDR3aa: CASSLSAGNTGELFF
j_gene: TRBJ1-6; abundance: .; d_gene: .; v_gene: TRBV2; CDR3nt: TGTGCCAGCAGTCCTCGGACGGGGCTTGGGTCACCCCTCCACTTT; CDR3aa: CASSPRTGLGSPLHF
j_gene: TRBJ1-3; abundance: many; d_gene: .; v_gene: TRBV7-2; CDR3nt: TGTGCCAGCAGCCCAGACTCTGGAAACACCATATATTTT; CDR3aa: CASSPDSGNTIYF
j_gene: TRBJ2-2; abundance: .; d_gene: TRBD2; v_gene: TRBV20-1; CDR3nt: TGCGCCGGGACTAGTTCGGGCACCGGGGAGCTGTTTTTT; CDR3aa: CAGTSSGTGELFF
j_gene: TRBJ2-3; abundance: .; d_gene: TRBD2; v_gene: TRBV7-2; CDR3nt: TGTGCCAGCAGCCTCTGGGCGGGGGGTACGGATACGCAGTATTTT; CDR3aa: CASSLWAGGTDTQYF
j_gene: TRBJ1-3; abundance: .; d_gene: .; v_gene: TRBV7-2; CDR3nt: TGTGCCAGCAGCCCGAGTCACTCTGGAAACACCATATATTTT; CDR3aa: CASSPSHSGNTIYF
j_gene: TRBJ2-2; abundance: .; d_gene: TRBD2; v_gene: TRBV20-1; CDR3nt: TGCAGTGCCCGCGGACTAGAGACCGGGGAGCTGTTTTTT; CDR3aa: CSARGLETGELFF
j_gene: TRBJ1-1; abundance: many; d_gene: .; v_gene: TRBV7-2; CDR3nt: TGTGCCAGCAGCTTAGTTTCAGGGGAGGGAGCTTTCTTT; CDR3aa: CASSLVSGEGAFF
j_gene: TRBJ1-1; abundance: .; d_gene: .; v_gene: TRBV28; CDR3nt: TGTGCCAGCAGTTCAAGTCCCTTTGGGAGAGCTTTCTTT; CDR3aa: CASSSSPFGRAFF
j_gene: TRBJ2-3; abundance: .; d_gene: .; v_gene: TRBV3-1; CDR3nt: TGTGCCAGCAGCCACGTGGATACGCAGTATTTT; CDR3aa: CASSHVDTQYF
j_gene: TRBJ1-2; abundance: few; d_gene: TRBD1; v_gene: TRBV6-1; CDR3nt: TGTGCCAGCAGTGAACTATCAACAGGGGATAGAGACTACACCTTC; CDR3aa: CASSELSTGDRDYTF
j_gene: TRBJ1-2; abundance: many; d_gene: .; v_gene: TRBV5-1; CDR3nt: TGCGCCAGCAGCTTGGAGGTAGACGCACGTAACTATGGCTACACCTTC; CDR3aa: CASSLEVDARNYGYTF
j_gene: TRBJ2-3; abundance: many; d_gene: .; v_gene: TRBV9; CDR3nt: TGTGCCAGCAGCGTAGGGGTGGTCCCAGATACGCAGTATTTT; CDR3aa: CASSVGVVPDTQYF
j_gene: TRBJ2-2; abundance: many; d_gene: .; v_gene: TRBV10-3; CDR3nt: TGTGCCATCAGTTCCAGGGTAACCGGGGAGCTGTTTTTT; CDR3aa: CAISSRVTGELFF
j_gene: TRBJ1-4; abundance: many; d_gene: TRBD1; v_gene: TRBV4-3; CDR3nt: TGCGCCAGCAGCCAGGGACAGCAACTAATCGGAAAACTGTTTTTT; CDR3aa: CASSQGQQLIGKLFF
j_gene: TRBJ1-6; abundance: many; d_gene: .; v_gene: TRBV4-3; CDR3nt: TGCGCCAGCAGCCAAGATATGGATTCACCCCTCCACTTT; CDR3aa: CASSQDMDSPLHF
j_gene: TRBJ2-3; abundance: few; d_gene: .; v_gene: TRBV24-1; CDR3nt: TGTGCCACCAGTGACCCTTCACGAGTTGGGTCCGATACGCAGTATTTT; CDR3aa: CATSDPSRVGSDTQYF
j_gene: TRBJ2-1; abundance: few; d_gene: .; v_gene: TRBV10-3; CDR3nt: TGTGCCATCAGGCCGCCCGGCGGGGAGCAGTTCTTC; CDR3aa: CAIRPPGGEQFF
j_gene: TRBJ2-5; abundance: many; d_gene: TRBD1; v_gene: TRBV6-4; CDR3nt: TGTGCCAGCAGTGACTCAACAGGGGGCCAAGAGACCCAGTACTTC; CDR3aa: CASSDSTGGQETQYF
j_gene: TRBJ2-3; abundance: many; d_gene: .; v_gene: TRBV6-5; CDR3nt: TGTGCCAGCAGTTACTTAAACACAGATACGCAGTATTTT; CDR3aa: CASSYLNTDTQYF
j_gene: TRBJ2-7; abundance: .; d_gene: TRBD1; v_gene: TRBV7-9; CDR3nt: TGTGCCAGCAGCTTAGTTGGACAGGGAGGAAACGAGCAGTACTTC; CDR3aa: CASSLVGQGGNEQYF
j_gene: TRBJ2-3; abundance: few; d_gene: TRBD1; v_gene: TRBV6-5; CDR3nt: TGTGCCAGCAGTTACGGGACAGGGGGCGAGTACACAGATACGCAGTATTTT; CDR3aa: CASSYGTGGEYTDTQYF
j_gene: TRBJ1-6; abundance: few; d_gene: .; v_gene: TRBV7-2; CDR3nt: TGTGCCAGCAGCTTACTTGGGGGCGCGAATTCACCCCTCCACTTT; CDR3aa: CASSLLGGANSPLHF
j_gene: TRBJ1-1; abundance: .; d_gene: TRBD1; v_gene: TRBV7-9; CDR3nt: TGTGCCAGCAGCCAGATACAGGGGGCGGGTGAAGCTTTCTTT; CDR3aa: CASSQIQGAGEAFF